This is a list of T cell receptor beta chains from one sample in a study of blood T cell repertoires in COVID-19. Clones were read by immunoSEQ multiplex PCR, and TCRdb kept only the in-frame ones, dropping some. The data show 70,000 to 80,000 clones, more than 80% seen once. The sample was peripheral blood. These TCRs come from a woman of 80 years or more with active or convalescent COVID-19. The CDR3 runs from the conserved cysteine through the conserved F or W. D genes are given only for firm matches. Rows may omit the clone size; those that give it use once, few, many or a size class.

clone size: .
CDR3 length: 15
V gene: TRBV11-3
J gene: TRBJ2-1
D gene: TRBD1
CDR3 protein: CASSFQGQGGNEQFF
CDR3 DNA: TGTGCCAGCAGCTTCCAGGGACAGGGAGGAAATGAGCAGTTCTTC

clone size: .
CDR3 length: 12
V gene: TRBV6-2/TRBV6-3
J gene: TRBJ2-1
D gene: TRBD2
CDR3 protein: CASSRARTRTFF
CDR3 DNA: TGTGCCAGCAGTCGAGCTAGGACTAGGACGTTCTTC

clone size: .
CDR3 length: 12
V gene: TRBV19
J gene: TRBJ1-5
D gene: .
CDR3 protein: CASNSVGQPQHF
CDR3 DNA: TGTGCCAGTAATTCGGTCGGTCAGCCCCAGCATTTT

clone size: .
CDR3 length: 16
V gene: TRBV5-4
J gene: TRBJ2-1
D gene: TRBD1
CDR3 protein: CASSSRGQGAYNEQFF
CDR3 DNA: TGTGCCAGCAGCTCAAGAGGACAGGGGGCTTACAATGAGCAGTTCTTC

clone size: .
CDR3 length: 15
V gene: TRBV25-1
J gene: TRBJ1-2
D gene: .
CDR3 protein: CASSDYGLPLYGYTF
CDR3 DNA: TGTGCCAGCAGTGACTACGGGTTACCGCTCTATGGCTACACCTTC

clone size: .
CDR3 length: 13
V gene: TRBV12-3/TRBV12-4
J gene: TRBJ2-3
D gene: .
CDR3 protein: CASSLMRTDTQYF
CDR3 DNA: TGTGCCAGCAGTTTAATGCGGACAGATACGCAGTATTTT

clone size: .
CDR3 length: 13
V gene: TRBV19
J gene: TRBJ2-3
D gene: .
CDR3 protein: CASSPQGRDTQYF
CDR3 DNA: TGTGCCAGTAGTCCCCAGGGAAGGGATACGCAGTATTTT

clone size: .
CDR3 length: 16
V gene: TRBV18
J gene: TRBJ1-2
D gene: TRBD1
CDR3 protein: CASSTILTSTGAGYTF
CDR3 DNA: TGTGCCAGCTCAACGATCCTCACCTCGACAGGGGCAGGCTACACCTTC

clone size: .
CDR3 length: 14
V gene: TRBV4-3
J gene: TRBJ2-3
D gene: TRBD1
CDR3 protein: CASSQQTGSDTQYF
CDR3 DNA: TGCGCCAGCAGCCAACAGACAGGGTCAGATACGCAGTATTTT

clone size: .
CDR3 length: 17
V gene: TRBV11-2
J gene: TRBJ2-1
D gene: TRBD2
CDR3 protein: CASSPLLAGIPYNEQFF
CDR3 DNA: TGTGCCAGCAGCCCGTTACTAGCGGGGATTCCCTACAATGAGCAGTTCTTC

clone size: once
CDR3 length: 12
V gene: TRBV6-5
J gene: TRBJ1-2
D gene: .
CDR3 protein: CASTPSNYGYTF
CDR3 DNA: TGTGCCAGCACTCCTTCTAACTATGGCTACACCTTC

clone size: .
CDR3 length: 13
V gene: TRBV30
J gene: TRBJ1-1
D gene: TRBD1
CDR3 protein: CAWSPGQGTEAFF
CDR3 DNA: TGTGCCTGGAGTCCTGGACAGGGTACTGAAGCTTTCTTT

clone size: .
CDR3 length: 16
V gene: TRBV9
J gene: TRBJ2-1
D gene: .
CDR3 protein: CASSVGNRGSSNEQFF
CDR3 DNA: TGTGCCAGCAGCGTAGGGAATCGGGGTTCCAGCAATGAGCAGTTCTTC

clone size: .
CDR3 length: 15
V gene: TRBV6-1
J gene: TRBJ2-4
D gene: .
CDR3 protein: CASSEASGGLNIQYF
CDR3 DNA: TGTGCCAGCAGTGAAGCGAGTGGGGGCTTAAACATTCAGTACTTC

clone size: .
CDR3 length: 14
V gene: TRBV30
J gene: TRBJ1-3
D gene: .
CDR3 protein: CAWNRGEAGNTIYF
CDR3 DNA: TGTGCCTGGAATCGGGGGGAGGCTGGAAACACCATATATTTT

clone size: .
CDR3 length: 13
V gene: TRBV28
J gene: TRBJ1-2
D gene: .
CDR3 protein: CASSLEEVYGYTF
CDR3 DNA: TGTGCCAGCAGTTTGGAGGAGGTCTATGGCTACACCTTC

clone size: .
CDR3 length: 13
V gene: TRBV5-6
J gene: TRBJ1-3
D gene: .
CDR3 protein: CASSWRGGNTIYF
CDR3 DNA: TGTGCCAGCAGCTGGCGGGGGGGCAACACCATATATTTT

clone size: .
CDR3 length: 16
V gene: TRBV4-3
J gene: TRBJ1-3
D gene: .
CDR3 protein: CASSQVGGTSGNTIYF
CDR3 DNA: TGCGCCAGCAGCCAAGTTGGGGGGACCTCTGGAAACACCATATATTTT

clone size: .
CDR3 length: 14
V gene: TRBV30
J gene: TRBJ2-1
D gene: .
CDR3 protein: CAWSFRFGHNEQFF
CDR3 DNA: TGTGCCTGGAGCTTTCGGTTTGGGCACAATGAGCAGTTCTTC

clone size: once
CDR3 length: 15
V gene: TRBV4-3
J gene: TRBJ1-6
D gene: .
CDR3 protein: CASSQDRGQNSPLHF
CDR3 DNA: TGCGCCAGCAGCCAAGATAGAGGCCAAAATTCACCCCTCCACTTT

clone size: once
CDR3 length: 15
V gene: TRBV23-1
J gene: TRBJ1-2
D gene: .
CDR3 protein: CASSHPPTVPGGYTF
CDR3 DNA: TGCGCCAGCAGTCATCCCCCAACGGTCCCGGGTGGCTACACCTTC

clone size: .
CDR3 length: 14
V gene: TRBV30
J gene: TRBJ2-1
D gene: TRBD2
CDR3 protein: CAWTSGGAGYEQFF
CDR3 DNA: TGTGCCTGGACTAGCGGGGGGGCGGGTTATGAGCAGTTCTTC

clone size: .
CDR3 length: 19
V gene: TRBV19
J gene: TRBJ1-1
D gene: TRBD1
CDR3 protein: CASSITSNRGVSVNTEAFF
CDR3 DNA: TGTGCCAGTAGCATTACCTCAAACAGGGGGGTGTCGGTGAACACTGAAGCTTTCTTT

clone size: .
CDR3 length: 13
V gene: TRBV7-9
J gene: TRBJ1-1
D gene: .
CDR3 protein: CASSLGEASEAFF
CDR3 DNA: TGTGCCAGCAGCTTAGGAGAGGCGAGCGAAGCTTTCTTT

clone size: .
CDR3 length: 15
V gene: TRBV2
J gene: TRBJ1-5
D gene: .
CDR3 protein: CASSGEGAENQPQHF
CDR3 DNA: TGTGCCAGCAGTGGGGAAGGGGCGGAAAATCAGCCCCAGCATTTT

clone size: .
CDR3 length: 16
V gene: TRBV11-3
J gene: TRBJ2-1
D gene: .
CDR3 protein: CASSVSTGQEVNEQFF
CDR3 DNA: TGTGCCAGCAGCGTAAGTACGGGACAAGAGGTGAATGAGCAGTTCTTC

clone size: .
CDR3 length: 23
V gene: TRBV5-1
J gene: TRBJ2-1
D gene: TRBD1
CDR3 protein: CASSPMGGQGDLFATLRPNEQFF
CDR3 DNA: TGCGCCAGCAGCCCGATGGGCGGACAGGGAGACCTCTTCGCTACCCTACGCCCAAATGAGCAGTTCTTC

clone size: .
CDR3 length: 14
V gene: TRBV29-1
J gene: TRBJ2-3
D gene: .
CDR3 protein: CSGGLGGRTDTQYF
CDR3 DNA: TGCAGCGGTGGGCTGGGGGGGCGCACAGATACGCAGTATTTT

clone size: .
CDR3 length: 16
V gene: TRBV19
J gene: TRBJ1-5
D gene: TRBD1
CDR3 protein: CASSTQGKGSNQPQHF
CDR3 DNA: TGTGCCAGTAGTACACAGGGGAAAGGGAGCAATCAGCCCCAGCATTTT

clone size: many
CDR3 length: 14
V gene: TRBV6-2/TRBV6-3
J gene: TRBJ1-3
D gene: .
CDR3 protein: CASSPGISGNTIYF
CDR3 DNA: TGTGCCAGCAGTCCCGGTATCTCTGGAAACACCATATATTTT

clone size: .
CDR3 length: 12
V gene: TRBV27
J gene: TRBJ1-5
D gene: .
CDR3 protein: CASGQINQPQHF
CDR3 DNA: TGTGCCAGCGGCCAGATAAATCAGCCCCAGCATTTT

clone size: .
CDR3 length: 12
V gene: TRBV9
J gene: TRBJ1-1
D gene: .
CDR3 protein: CASSRVEEIAFF
CDR3 DNA: TGTGCCAGCAGCAGAGTGGAGGAGATAGCTTTCTTT

clone size: .
CDR3 length: 13
V gene: TRBV19
J gene: TRBJ1-5
D gene: TRBD1
CDR3 protein: CASQDRVNQPQHF
CDR3 DNA: TGTGCCAGCCAGGACAGGGTCAATCAGCCCCAGCATTTT

clone size: few
CDR3 length: 15
V gene: TRBV28
J gene: TRBJ1-2
D gene: TRBD1
CDR3 protein: CASSSRTGENHGYTF
CDR3 DNA: TGTGCCAGCAGTTCCCGGACAGGGGAGAATCACGGCTACACCTTC

clone size: .
CDR3 length: 16
V gene: TRBV11-1
J gene: TRBJ2-5
D gene: TRBD2
CDR3 protein: CASSFGTSGGAGTQYF
CDR3 DNA: TGTGCCAGCAGCTTTGGGACTAGCGGGGGGGCCGGGACCCAGTACTTC

clone size: few
CDR3 length: 12
V gene: TRBV7-9
J gene: TRBJ1-2
D gene: .
CDR3 protein: CASSFFQNGYTF
CDR3 DNA: TGTGCCAGCAGCTTTTTCCAGAATGGCTACACCTTC

clone size: large
CDR3 length: 12
V gene: TRBV9
J gene: TRBJ1-6
D gene: .
CDR3 protein: CASSPSNSPLHF
CDR3 DNA: TGTGCCAGCAGCCCCTCTAATTCACCCCTCCACTTT

clone size: .
CDR3 length: 14
V gene: TRBV5-4
J gene: TRBJ1-2
D gene: .
CDR3 protein: CASSLERGGYGYTF
CDR3 DNA: TGTGCCAGCAGCTTGGAGAGGGGGGGGTATGGCTACACCTTC

clone size: .
CDR3 length: 11
V gene: TRBV30
J gene: TRBJ1-1
D gene: .
CDR3 protein: CAWSLVAEAFF
CDR3 DNA: TGTGCCTGGAGTCTCGTCGCTGAAGCTTTCTTT

clone size: .
CDR3 length: 12
V gene: TRBV19
J gene: TRBJ1-3
D gene: .
CDR3 protein: CASQGSGNTIYF
CDR3 DNA: TGTGCCAGCCAGGGTTCAGGAAACACCATATATTTT

clone size: .
CDR3 length: 16
V gene: TRBV21-1
J gene: TRBJ1-1
D gene: .
CDR3 protein: CASSKGGRGSNTEAFF
CDR3 DNA: TGTGCCAGCAGCAAAGGGGGCAGGGGCTCGAACACTGAAGCTTTCTTT

clone size: .
CDR3 length: 16
V gene: TRBV28
J gene: TRBJ1-4
D gene: .
CDR3 protein: CASSLFTTAASEKLFF
CDR3 DNA: TGTGCCAGCAGTTTATTCACGACGGCGGCCTCCGAAAAACTGTTTTTT

clone size: .
CDR3 length: 14
V gene: TRBV9
J gene: TRBJ2-7
D gene: .
CDR3 protein: CASSVVLGGGEQYF
CDR3 DNA: TGTGCCAGCAGCGTAGTCTTGGGGGGAGGCGAGCAGTACTTC

clone size: .
CDR3 length: 13
V gene: TRBV24-1
J gene: TRBJ1-2
D gene: TRBD1
CDR3 protein: CATSDPGGSGYTF
CDR3 DNA: TGTGCCACCAGTGATCCAGGGGGCTCTGGCTACACCTTC